Below are 3 T cell receptor beta chains sequenced from a single sample in a study of PD-1 blockade in classical Hodgkin lymphoma. Measured with immunoSEQ multiplex PCR; TCRdb has only the in-frame clones, and not every one. This sample has 14,000 to 15,000 clones; approximately 60% occur once, and the top ten carry about 10%. Each patient relapsed following autologous stem cell transplantation, and prior brentuximab vedotin exposure differed. Sample: peripheral blood mononuclear cells (PBMCs), taken at baseline. The receptors shown here come from a human donor with classical Hodgkin lymphoma.

The chain employs TRBV19 and TRBJ1-1; D is unresolved. Germline V gene lookup returns CDR1 LNHDA and CDR2 SQIVND (reference sequence). V lost 4 bases, J lost 4 bases, and 16 bases lay in between. The CDR3 is 15 amino acids. CDR3 region: CASSRGAMGSTEAFF. The CDR3 bases are TGTGCCAGTAGTAGAGGAGCGATGGGTAGCACTGAAGCTTTCTTT.

The chain couples TRBV6-5 to TRBJ2-3; 8 positions agree with TRBD2. CDR1 is MNHEY and CDR2 is SVGAGI in the germline V gene. This CDR3 has 14 amino acids. Trimming took 2 bases from V and 4 from J; bases not matched to a gene: 2. The CDR3 DNA is TGTGCCAGCAGTTACGCAGCGGGAGCAGATACGCAGTATTTT. Encoded protein: CASSYAAGADTQYF.

This rearrangement joins TRBV5-1 to TRBJ2-2, with 7 bases fitting TRBD1. The CDR3 covers 17 residues. V trimming: 0 bases; J trimming: 0 bases; junction bases outside the gene matches: 5. Germline-derived CDR1 and CDR2 are SGHRS and YFSETQ. In nucleotides, the CDR3 is TGCGCCAGCAGCTTGGCCCTGACAGGGACGAACACCGGGGAGCTGTTTTTT. This gives the protein CASSLALTGTNTGELFF.